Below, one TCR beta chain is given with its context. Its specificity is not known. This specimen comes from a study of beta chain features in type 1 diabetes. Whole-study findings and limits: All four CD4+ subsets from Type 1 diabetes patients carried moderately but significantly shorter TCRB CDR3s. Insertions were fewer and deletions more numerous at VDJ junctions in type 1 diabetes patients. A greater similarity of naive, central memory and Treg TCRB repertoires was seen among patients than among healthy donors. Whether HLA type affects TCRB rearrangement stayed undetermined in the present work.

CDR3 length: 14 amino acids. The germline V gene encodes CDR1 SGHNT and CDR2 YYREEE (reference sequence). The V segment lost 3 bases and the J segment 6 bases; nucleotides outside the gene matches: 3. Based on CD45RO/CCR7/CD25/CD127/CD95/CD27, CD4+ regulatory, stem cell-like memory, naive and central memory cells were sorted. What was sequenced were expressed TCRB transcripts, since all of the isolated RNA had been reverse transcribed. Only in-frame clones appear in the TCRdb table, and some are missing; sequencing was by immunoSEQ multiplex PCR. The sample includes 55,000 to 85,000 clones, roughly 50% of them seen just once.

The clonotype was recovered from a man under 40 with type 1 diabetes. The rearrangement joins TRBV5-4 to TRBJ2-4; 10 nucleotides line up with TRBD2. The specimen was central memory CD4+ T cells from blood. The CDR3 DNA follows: TGTGCCAGCAGCTCACCTAGCGGGAGAAACATTCAGTACTTC. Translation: CASSSPSGRNIQYF.